The clone carrying this TCR beta chain has only a few counts. As yet, its antigen is unknown. The data were taken from a study of T cell repertoires in cytomegalovirus infection. The wider study: The public TCR beta signatures pointed to both CMV infection and matching HLA type. Study-level results: Public TCR beta family frequency separated CMV-and-HLA carriers, including in an independent cohort. Predominance within the ex vivo response was attributable to HLA-C-restricted CMV-specific TCR beta clonotypes.

TCRdb re-called the reads with MiXCR, one entry per CDR3 protein. The table lists approximately 97,000 distinct CDR3 sequences, 16% of them singletons. The source of this sequence is a human donor in good health (CMV status not recorded). Some clones in this sample may be carry-over from other donors' samples. The sequencing sample was made of PBMCs.

Here the CDR3 reads CASSQAIIGRGYEQYF. DNA for the CDR3: TGCGCCAGCAGCCAAGCTATCATAGGCCGAGGGTACGAGCAGTACTTC. The chain carries TRBV4-1 and TRBJ2-7; the D gene is possibly TRBD2 (5 bases). Germline V CDR1 and CDR2: MGHRA, YSYEKL. The CDR3 contains 16 residues. With 1 base removed from V and 4 bases from J, the gap between germline ends came to 17 bases.